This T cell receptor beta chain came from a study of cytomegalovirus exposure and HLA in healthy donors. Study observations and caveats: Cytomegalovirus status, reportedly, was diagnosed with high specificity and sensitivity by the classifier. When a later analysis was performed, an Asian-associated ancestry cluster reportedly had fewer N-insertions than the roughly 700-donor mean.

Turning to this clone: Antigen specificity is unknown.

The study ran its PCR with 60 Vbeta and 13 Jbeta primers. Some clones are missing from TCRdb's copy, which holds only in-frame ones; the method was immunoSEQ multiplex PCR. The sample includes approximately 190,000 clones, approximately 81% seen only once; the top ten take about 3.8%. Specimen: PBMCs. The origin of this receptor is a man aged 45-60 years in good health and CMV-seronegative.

The CDR3 sequence is CASSPRFGATNEKLFF. The CDR3 nucleotides read TGTGCCAGCAGCCCACGATTCGGTGCAACTAATGAAAAACTGTTTTTT. This chain connects TRBV27 to TRBJ1-4; D call uncertain. V was cut by 6 bases and J by 0 bases, with 14 bases left in between. Germline CDR1 and CDR2: MNHEY and SMNVEV (reference sequence). This CDR3 comprises 16 residues.